This T cell receptor (beta chain) was observed in a study of cytomegalovirus exposure and HLA in healthy donors. Study as a whole: Of about 400 genotyped donors, about 81% clustered with self-reported Caucasian donors.

PCR primers comprised 60 Vbeta and 13 Jbeta primers. TCRdb's table, derived via immunoSEQ multiplex PCR, lists solely in-frame clones and lacks some. The sample records 100,000 to 150,000 clones, around four fifths being singletons. The V gene lost 0 bases and the J gene lost 8 bases, with 17 bases spanning the gap. The CDR3 is 15 amino acids. From germline, CDR1 is SQVTM and CDR2 ANQGSEA. The sequenced sample was PBMCs. The sequence came from a male donor in good health and CMV-seronegative. The V call is TRBV29-1, the J call TRBJ2-1; tentative D call: TRBD2 (6 bases). The CDR3 is CSVEDVGGFSYEQFF. CDR3 nucleotides: TGCAGCGTTGAAGATGTCGGGGGTTTTAGCTATGAGCAGTTCTTC.